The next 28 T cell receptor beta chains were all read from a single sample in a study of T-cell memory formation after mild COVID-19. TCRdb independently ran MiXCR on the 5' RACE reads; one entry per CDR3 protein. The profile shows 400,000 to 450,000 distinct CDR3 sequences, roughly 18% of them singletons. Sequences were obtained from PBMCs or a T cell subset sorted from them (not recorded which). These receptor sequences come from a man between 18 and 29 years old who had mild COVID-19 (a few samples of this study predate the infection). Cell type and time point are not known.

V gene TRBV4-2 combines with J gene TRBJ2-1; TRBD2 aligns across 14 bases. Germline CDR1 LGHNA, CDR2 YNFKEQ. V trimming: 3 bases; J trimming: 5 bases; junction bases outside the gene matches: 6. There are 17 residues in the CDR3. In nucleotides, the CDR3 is TGTGCCAGCAGCCAGCCCGAGGGACTAGCGGGGGACAATGAGCAGTTCTTC. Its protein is CASSQPEGLAGDNEQFF.

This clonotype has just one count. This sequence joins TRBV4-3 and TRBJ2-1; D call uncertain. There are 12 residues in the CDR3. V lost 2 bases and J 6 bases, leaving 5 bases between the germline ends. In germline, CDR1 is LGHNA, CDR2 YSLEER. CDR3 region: CASSQFPNEQFF. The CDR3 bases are TGCGCCAGCAGCCAATTCCCCAATGAGCAGTTCTTC.

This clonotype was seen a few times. CDR3 DNA sequence: TGCAGTGCCAACTCGGTTTGGGGCAATGAGCAGTTCTTC. This codes for CSANSVWGNEQFF. V is TRBV20-1 and J is TRBJ2-1; D gene unclear. Germline CDR1 is DFQATT and CDR2 is SNEGSKA (reference sequence). V shed 6 bases and J shed 6 bases, with 15 bases lying between them. The CDR3 totals 13 residues.

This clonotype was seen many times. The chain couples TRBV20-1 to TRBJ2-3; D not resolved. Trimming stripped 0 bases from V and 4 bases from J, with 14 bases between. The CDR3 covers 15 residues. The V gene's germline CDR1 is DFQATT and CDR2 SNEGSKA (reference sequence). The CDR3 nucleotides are TGCAGTGCTAGAGATCCGGTTGGGTACGCAGATACGCAGTATTTT. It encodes CSARDPVGYADTQYF.

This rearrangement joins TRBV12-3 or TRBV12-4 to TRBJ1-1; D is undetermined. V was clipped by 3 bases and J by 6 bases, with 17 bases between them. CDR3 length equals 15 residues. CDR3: CASSFGFGGSAEAFF. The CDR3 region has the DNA TGTGCCAGCAGTTTTGGGTTCGGAGGTAGTGCTGAAGCTTTCTTT.

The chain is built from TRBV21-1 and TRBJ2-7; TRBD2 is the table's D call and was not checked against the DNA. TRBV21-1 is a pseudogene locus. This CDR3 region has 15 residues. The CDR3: CASSKGPEGAYEQYF. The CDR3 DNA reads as TGTGCCAGCAGCAAAGGGCCGGAGGGTGCCTACGAGCAGTACTTC.

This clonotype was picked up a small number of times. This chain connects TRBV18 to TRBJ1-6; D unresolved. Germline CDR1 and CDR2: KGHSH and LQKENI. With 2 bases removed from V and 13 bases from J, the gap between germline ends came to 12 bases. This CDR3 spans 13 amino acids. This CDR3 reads CASSPILDGPLHF. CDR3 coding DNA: TGTGCCAGCTCACCAATCCTCGACGGGCCCCTCCACTTT. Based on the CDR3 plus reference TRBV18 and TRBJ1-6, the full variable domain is NAGVMQNPRHLVRRRGQEARLRCSPMKGHSHVYWYRQLPEEGLKFMVYLQKENIIDESGMPKERFSAEFPKEGPSILRIQQVVRGDSAAYFCASSPILDGPLHFGNGTRLTVT.

DNA of the CDR3: TGTGCTGGGGTAAAGGGGGCTGCCACTGAAGCTTTCTTT. Translated, it gives CAGVKGAATEAFF. The V and J genes are TRBV7-2 and TRBJ1-1; 7 nucleotides line up with TRBD1. The germline V gene has CDR1 SGHTA and CDR2 FQGNSA. The CDR3 consists of 13 residues.

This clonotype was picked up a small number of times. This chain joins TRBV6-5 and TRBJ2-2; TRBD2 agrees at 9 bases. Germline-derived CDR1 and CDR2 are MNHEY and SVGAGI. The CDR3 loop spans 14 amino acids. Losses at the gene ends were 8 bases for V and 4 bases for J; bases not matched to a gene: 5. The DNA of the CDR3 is TGTGCCAGCCGTGGACTAGCGTCCACCGGGGAGCTGTTTTTT. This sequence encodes CASRGLASTGELFF.

The CDR3 reads CSPGPGGNYGYTF. DNA for the CDR3: TGCAGCCCAGGACCCGGGGGCAACTATGGCTACACCTTC. V is TRBV20-1 and J is TRBJ1-2; D is perhaps TRBD1 (6 bases). The germline V gene has CDR1 DFQATT and CDR2 SNEGSKA (reference sequence). The CDR3 length is 13 residues.

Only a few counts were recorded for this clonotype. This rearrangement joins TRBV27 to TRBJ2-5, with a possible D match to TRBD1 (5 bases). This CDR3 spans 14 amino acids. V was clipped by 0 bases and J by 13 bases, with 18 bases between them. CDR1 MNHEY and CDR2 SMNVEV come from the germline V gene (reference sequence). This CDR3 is CASSLSIQGKVRYF. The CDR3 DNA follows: TGTGCCAGCAGTTTATCGATTCAGGGAAAGGTTCGGTACTTC.

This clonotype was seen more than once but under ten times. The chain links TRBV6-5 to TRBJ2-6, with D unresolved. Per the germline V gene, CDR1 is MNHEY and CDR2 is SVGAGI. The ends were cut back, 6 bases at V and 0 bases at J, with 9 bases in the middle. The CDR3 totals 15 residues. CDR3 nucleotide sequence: TGTGCCAGCAGCCCCCGACGCTCTGGGGCCAACGTCCTGACTTTC. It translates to CASSPRRSGANVLTF.

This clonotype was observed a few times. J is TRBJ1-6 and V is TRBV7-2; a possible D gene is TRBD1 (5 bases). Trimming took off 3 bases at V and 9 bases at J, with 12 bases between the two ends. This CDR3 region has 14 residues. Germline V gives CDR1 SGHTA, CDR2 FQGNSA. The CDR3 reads CASSLGPGTSPLHF. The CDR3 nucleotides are TGTGCCAGCAGCTTGGGACCGGGAACTTCACCCCTCCACTTT.

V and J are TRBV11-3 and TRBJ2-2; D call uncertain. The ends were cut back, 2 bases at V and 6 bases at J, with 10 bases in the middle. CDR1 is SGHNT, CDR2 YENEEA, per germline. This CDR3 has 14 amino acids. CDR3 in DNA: TGTGCCAGCAGCTTAAGGTCCGATCCCGGGGAGCTGTTTTTT. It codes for CASSLRSDPGELFF. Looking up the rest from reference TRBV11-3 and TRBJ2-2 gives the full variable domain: EAGVVQSPRYKIIEKKQPVAFWCNPISGHNTLYWYLQNLGQGPELLIRYENEEAVDDSQLPKDRFSAERLKGVDSTLKIQPAELGDSAVYLCASSLRSDPGELFFGEGSRLTVL.

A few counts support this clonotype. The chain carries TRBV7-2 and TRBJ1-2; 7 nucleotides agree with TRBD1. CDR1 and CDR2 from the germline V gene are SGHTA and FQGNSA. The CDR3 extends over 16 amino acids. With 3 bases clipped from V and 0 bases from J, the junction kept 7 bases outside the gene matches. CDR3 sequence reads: CASSFTPGTANYGYTF. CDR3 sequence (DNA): TGTGCCAGCAGCTTTACCCCCGGGACAGCTAACTATGGCTACACCTTC.

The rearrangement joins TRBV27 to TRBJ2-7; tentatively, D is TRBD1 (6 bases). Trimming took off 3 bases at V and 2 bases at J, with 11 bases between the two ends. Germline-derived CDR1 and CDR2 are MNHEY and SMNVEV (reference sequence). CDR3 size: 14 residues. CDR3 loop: CASSFGGRAYEQYF. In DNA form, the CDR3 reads TGTGCCAGCAGTTTTGGGGGCAGGGCCTACGAGCAGTACTTC.

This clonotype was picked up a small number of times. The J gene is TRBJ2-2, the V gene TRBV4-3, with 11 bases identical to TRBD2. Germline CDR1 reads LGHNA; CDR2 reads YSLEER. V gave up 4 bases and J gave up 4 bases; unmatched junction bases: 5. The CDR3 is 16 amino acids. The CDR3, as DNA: TGCGCCAGCAGCCCGGGGACTAGCGGACTCACCGGGGAGCTGTTTTTT. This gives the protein CASSPGTSGLTGELFF.

The chain's CDR3 is CASRGSQANTGELFF. The CDR3 bases are TGTGCCAGCAGGGGCTCTCAGGCGAACACCGGGGAGCTGTTTTTT. The chain recombines TRBV14 with TRBJ2-2; D is ambiguous. The length of the CDR3 is 15 residues. The V gene lost 6 bases and the J gene lost 0 bases, with 11 bases spanning the gap. CDR1 is SGHDN and CDR2 is FVKESK in the germline V gene.

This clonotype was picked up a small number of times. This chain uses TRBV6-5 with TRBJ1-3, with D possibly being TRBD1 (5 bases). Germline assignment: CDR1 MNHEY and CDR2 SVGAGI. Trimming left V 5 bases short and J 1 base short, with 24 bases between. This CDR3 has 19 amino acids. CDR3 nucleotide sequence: TGTGCCAGCAGTCGCCGGCCCAGTTTCGAAAGGGGTTCTGGAAACACCATATATTTT. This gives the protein CASSRRPSFERGSGNTIYF.

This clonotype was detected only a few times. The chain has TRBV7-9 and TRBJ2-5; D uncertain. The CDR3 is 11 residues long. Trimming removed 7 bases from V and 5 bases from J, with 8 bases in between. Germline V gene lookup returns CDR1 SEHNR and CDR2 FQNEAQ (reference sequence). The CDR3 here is CASTAWETQYF. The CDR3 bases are TGTGCCAGCACCGCCTGGGAGACCCAGTACTTC. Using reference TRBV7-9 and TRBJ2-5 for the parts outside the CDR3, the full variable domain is DTGVSQNPRHKITKRGQNVTFRCDPISEHNRLYWYRQTLGQGPEFLTYFQNEAQLEKSRLLSDRFSAERPKGSFSTLEIQRTEQGDSAMYLCASTAWETQYFGPGTRLLVL.

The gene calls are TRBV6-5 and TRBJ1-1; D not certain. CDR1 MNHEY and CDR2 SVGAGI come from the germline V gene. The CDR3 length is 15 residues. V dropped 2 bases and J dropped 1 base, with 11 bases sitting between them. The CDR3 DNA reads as TGTGCCAGCAGTTACCAAGGGTTAAAGAACACTGAAGCTTTCTTT. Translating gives CASSYQGLKNTEAFF.

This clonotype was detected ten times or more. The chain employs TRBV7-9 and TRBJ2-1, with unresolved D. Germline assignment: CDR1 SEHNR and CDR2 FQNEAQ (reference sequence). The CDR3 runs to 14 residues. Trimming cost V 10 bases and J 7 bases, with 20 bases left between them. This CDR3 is CATFRRKGGNEQFF. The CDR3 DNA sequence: TGTGCCACCTTCAGGCGGAAAGGTGGTAATGAGCAGTTCTTC.

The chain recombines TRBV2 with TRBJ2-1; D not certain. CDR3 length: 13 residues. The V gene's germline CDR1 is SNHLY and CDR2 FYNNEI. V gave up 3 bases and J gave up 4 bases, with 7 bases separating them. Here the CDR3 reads CASSDDSYNEQFF. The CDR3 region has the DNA TGTGCCAGCAGTGACGACTCTTACAATGAGCAGTTCTTC. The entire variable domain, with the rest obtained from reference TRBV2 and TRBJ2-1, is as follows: EPEVTQTPSHQVTQMGQEVILRCVPISNHLYFYWYRQILGQKVEFLVSFYNNEISEKSEIFDDQFSVERPDGSNFTLKIRSTKLEDSAMYFCASSDDSYNEQFFGPGTRLTVL.

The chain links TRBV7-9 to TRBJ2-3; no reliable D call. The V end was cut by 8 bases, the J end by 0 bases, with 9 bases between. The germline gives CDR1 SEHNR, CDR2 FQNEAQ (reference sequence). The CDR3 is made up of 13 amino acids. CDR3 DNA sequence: TGTGCCAGCCAGTTACTTAGCACAGATACGCAGTATTTT. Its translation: CASQLLSTDTQYF.

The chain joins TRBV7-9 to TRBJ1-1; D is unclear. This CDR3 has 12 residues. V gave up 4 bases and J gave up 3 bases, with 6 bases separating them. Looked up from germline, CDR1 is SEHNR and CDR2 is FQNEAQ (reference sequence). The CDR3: CASSSQDTEAFF. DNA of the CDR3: TGTGCCAGCAGCTCCCAGGACACTGAAGCTTTCTTT.

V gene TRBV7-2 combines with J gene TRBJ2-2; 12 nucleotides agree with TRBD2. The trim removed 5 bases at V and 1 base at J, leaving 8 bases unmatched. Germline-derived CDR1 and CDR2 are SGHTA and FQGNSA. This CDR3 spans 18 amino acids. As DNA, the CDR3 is TGTGCCAGCAGCCGACAAAAGGGACTAGCGGGGAACACCGGGGAGCTGTTTTTT. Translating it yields CASSRQKGLAGNTGELFF.

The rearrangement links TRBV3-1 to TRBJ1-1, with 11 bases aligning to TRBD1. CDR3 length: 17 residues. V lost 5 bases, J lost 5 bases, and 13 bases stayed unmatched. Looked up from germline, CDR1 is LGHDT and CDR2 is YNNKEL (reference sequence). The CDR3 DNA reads TGTGCCAGCAGCGCCGGGACAGGGGGACCGAGCCGGACTGAAGCTTTCTTT. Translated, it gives CASSAGTGGPSRTEAFF.

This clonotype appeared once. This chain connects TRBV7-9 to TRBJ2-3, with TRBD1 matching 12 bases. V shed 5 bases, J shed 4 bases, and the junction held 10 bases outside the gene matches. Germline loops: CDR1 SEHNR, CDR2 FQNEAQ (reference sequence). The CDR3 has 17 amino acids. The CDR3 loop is CASSPRGDRGRADTQYF. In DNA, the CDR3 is TGTGCCAGCAGCCCGAGGGGGGACAGGGGGCGCGCAGATACGCAGTATTTT. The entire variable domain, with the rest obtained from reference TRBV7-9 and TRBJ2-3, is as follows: DTGVSQNPRHKITKRGQNVTFRCDPISEHNRLYWYRQTLGQGPEFLTYFQNEAQLEKSRLLSDRFSAERPKGSFSTLEIQRTEQGDSAMYLCASSPRGDRGRADTQYFGPGTRLTVL.